The 10 T cell receptor beta chains below were found in one sample sequenced in a study of shared clonotypes between healthy human individuals. Some clones are missing from TCRdb's copy, which holds only in-frame ones; the method was immunoSEQ multiplex PCR. The table has about 2 million clones, over 85% seen once; the top ten hold 1.2%. Naivety among CD8 cells was defined by CD45RO negativity and positive CCR7 selection, thereby excluding terminally differentiated effector memory CD45RA+ cells. The source material was naive CD8+ T cells sorted from blood. The source is a man younger than 35 in good health.

This clone was picked up a small number of times. V and J are TRBV27 and TRBJ1-6; TRBD1 matches at 9 bases. The V gene end was trimmed by 5 bases and the J gene end by 9 bases; junction bases not matched to a gene: 5. Germline CDR1 and CDR2: MNHEY and SMNVEV (reference sequence). The CDR3 covers 14 residues. The CDR3 DNA follows: TGTGCCAGCAGTCTGGACAGGGGAGGTTCACCCCTCCACTTT. This gives the protein CASSLDRGGSPLHF.

The chain joins TRBV28 to TRBJ1-6; no clear D. The CDR3 is 17 amino acids. Germline-derived CDR1 and CDR2 are MDHEN and SYDVKM. Trimming shortened V by 4 bases and J by 4 bases, and 17 bases separated the two germline ends. The CDR3 spells CASSSLEPEPYNSPLHF. CDR3 in DNA: TGTGCCAGCAGTTCCCTGGAACCCGAGCCGTATAATTCACCCCTCCACTTT.

This sequence joins TRBV7-9 and TRBJ2-6; 7 bases align to TRBD1. Germline V gives CDR1 SEHNR, CDR2 FQNEAQ (reference sequence). The CDR3 contains 15 residues. With 5 bases clipped from V and 4 bases from J, the junction kept 5 bases outside the gene matches. The CDR3, as DNA: TGTGCCAGCAGCGATACAGGGGTCGGGGCCAACGTCCTGACTTTC. Protein product: CASSDTGVGANVLTF.

Comment on this clone: Other DNA sequences from this sample encode an identical CDR3 as well. V gene TRBV9 combines with J gene TRBJ2-7, with D perhaps TRBD1 (5 bases). This CDR3 is built from 14 residues. The ends were cut back, 2 bases at V and 4 bases at J, with 13 bases in the middle. The germline gives CDR1 SGDLS, CDR2 YYNGEE. This CDR3 is CASSVGAGRYEQYF. Written as DNA, the CDR3 is TGTGCCAGCAGCGTTGGGGCTGGCAGGTACGAGCAGTACTTC.

This chain uses TRBV11-2 with TRBJ2-2, with D tentatively TRBD1 (5 bases). Germline V lookup: CDR1 SGHAT, CDR2 FQNNGV. With 2 bases removed from V and 6 bases from J, the gap between germline ends came to 22 bases. CDR3 length: 18 residues. As DNA, the CDR3 is TGTGCCAGCAGCTTAATTAGTAATATCGACAGTACTCCCGGGGAGCTGTTTTTT. Protein product: CASSLISNIDSTPGELFF.

The rearrangement links TRBV5-4 to TRBJ1-2; D unresolved. The CDR3 consists of 11 residues. The germline V gene has CDR1 SGHNT and CDR2 YYREEE (reference sequence). Deletions cut 3 bases from V and 8 bases from J, with 8 bases between. CDR3 DNA sequence: TGTGCCAGCAGCTCCTTCCTCGGCTACACCTTC. Amino acid sequence: CASSSFLGYTF.

The chain recombines TRBV11-2 with TRBJ2-5, with TRBD2 identical over 9 bases. V lost 5 bases to trimming and J lost 1 base; unmatched junction nucleotides: 8. This CDR3 is 16 amino acids long. Germline V lookup: CDR1 SGHAT, CDR2 FQNNGV. CDR3 sequence: CASSPFLAGFQETQYF. CDR3 coding DNA: TGTGCCAGCAGCCCTTTTCTAGCGGGATTCCAAGAGACCCAGTACTTC.

As concerns this clone: This same CDR3 is encoded by further DNA sequences in the sample. V and J are TRBV5-4 and TRBJ2-7; the D call may be TRBD1 or TRBD2 (5 bases each). The CDR3 runs to 12 residues. Germline V gene data show CDR1 as SGHNT and CDR2 as YYREEE (reference sequence). Trimming removed 4 bases at V and 6 bases at J, with 11 bases between. CDR3 nucleotide sequence: TGTGCCAGCAGCCCGGGGCTCGGCGAGCAGTACTTC. This encodes CASSPGLGEQYF.

The chain links TRBV29-1 to TRBJ1-2; 7 bases line up with TRBD1. With 6 bases clipped from V and 1 base from J, the junction kept 5 bases outside the gene matches. The CDR3 is 13 residues long. The V gene's germline CDR1 is SQVTM and CDR2 ANQGSEA. CDR3 in amino acids: CSVPGTVNYGYTF. The CDR3 DNA reads as TGCAGCGTCCCCGGGACAGTTAACTATGGCTACACCTTC.

V gene TRBV28 combines with J gene TRBJ1-5, with 8 bases fitting TRBD1. Germline CDR1 MDHEN, CDR2 SYDVKM. This CDR3 is 15 amino acids long. V was pared by 4 bases and J by 7 bases, with 9 bases of the junction left unmatched. The CDR3 nucleotides are TGTGCCAGCAGTTCCGGACAGGGCTTGGAACAGCCCCAGCATTTT. It codes for CASSSGQGLEQPQHF.